This entry lists 5 T cell receptor beta chains sequenced from one sample in a study of T cells in Graves' hyperthyroidism and ophthalmopathy. TCR beta CDR3 sequences were amplified from RNA transcripts. When the TCR CDR3 underwent first-round RT-PCR, the HTBI primer set was used. Using its own MiXCR run on the multiplex PCR reads, TCRdb lists one record per CDR3 protein. The sample yields some 570,000 distinct CDR3 sequences, approximately 14% seen once. The sequencing sample was made of blood. These receptors all stem from a young woman with Graves' ophthalmopathy.

This clonotype was recorded a few times. V and J are TRBV6-1 and TRBJ2-3, with D unresolved. The germline gives CDR1 MNHNS, CDR2 SASEGT. Trimming stripped 8 bases from V and 5 bases from J, with 14 bases between. The CDR3 consists of 13 residues. The CDR3: CASRRSSGDTQYF. In DNA, the CDR3 is TGTGCCAGCCGCCGAAGTTCTGGAGATACGCAGTATTTT.

The chain is built from TRBV12-5 and TRBJ2-1; 8 nucleotides line up with TRBD1. CDR1 is LGHNT and CDR2 is FRNRAP in the germline V gene. The CDR3 is 16 amino acids. V gave up 5 bases and J gave up 9 bases; unmatched junction bases: 15. This CDR3 reads CASGQTDRVGHAEQFF. Here the CDR3 DNA reads TGTGCTAGTGGTCAAACGGACAGGGTAGGGCACGCTGAGCAGTTCTTC. Full variable domain (rest looked up from reference TRBV12-5 and TRBJ2-1): DARVTQTPRHKVTEMGQEVTMRCQPILGHNTVFWYRQTMMQGLELLAYFRNRAPLDDSGMPKDRFSAEMPDATLATLKIQPSEPRDSAVYFCASGQTDRVGHAEQFFGPGTRLTVL.

This clonotype was counted many times. V gene TRBV18 combines with J gene TRBJ2-7, with TRBD1 matching over 7 bases. With 1 base clipped from V and 2 bases from J, the junction kept 5 bases outside the gene matches. The germline gives CDR1 KGHSH, CDR2 LQKENI. The CDR3 runs 15 residues. CDR3 DNA: TGTGCCAGCTCACCACGCCGGGACAGTGCCTACGAGCAGTACTTC. It codes for CASSPRRDSAYEQYF.

This clonotype was counted once. Given the absence of the conserved phenylalanine or tryptophan at the CDR3 end, a read error is likely. The gene calls are TRBV6-1 and TRBJ1-1; 7 bases are a match to TRBD1. The CDR3 consists of 14 residues. In germline, CDR1 is MNHNS, CDR2 SASEGT. V shed 4 bases and J 8 bases; nucleotides not matched to a gene: 10. The CDR3 DNA reads as TGTGCCAGCAGTGCGGAGGGACAGAGTGGGGAAGCTTTCCTT. Amino acid sequence: CASSAEGQSGEAFL.

This clonotype was seen at least ten times. CDR3 in DNA: TGTGCCAGCAGTTACCCCAACCGGGACGGCAATCAGCCCCAGCATTTT. Its translation: CASSYPNRDGNQPQHF. This chain connects TRBV6-2 or TRBV6-3 to TRBJ1-5; D perhaps matches TRBD1 (5 bases). The V gene's germline CDR1 is MNHEY and CDR2 SVGEGT. The CDR3 sequence is 16 residues long. V was shortened by 2 bases and J by 2 bases, with 13 bases between the two germline ends.